These 13 T cell receptor beta chains originate from one sample sequenced in a study of CD8 T cells in ankylosing spondylitis. TCRdb independently ran MiXCR on the 5' RACE reads; one entry per CDR3 protein. The sample has around 130,000 distinct CDR3 sequences, around 7% seen once; the top ten hold roughly an eighth. The sample comprised blood, either unsorted or a sorted T cell fraction (not recorded which). These receptors all stem from a male donor with ankylosing spondylitis or in good health (not recorded which).

The chain employs TRBV6-1 and TRBJ1-4; the D gene is possibly TRBD1 (5 bases). Trimming removed 5 bases from V and 6 bases from J, with 13 bases in between. CDR3 length: 14 residues. Germline CDR1 and CDR2: MNHNS and SASEGT. This CDR3 is CASSTTVSDEKLFF. As DNA, the CDR3 is TGTGCCAGCAGTACGACAGTATCGGATGAAAAACTGTTTTTT.

At least ten counts were recorded for this clonotype. V and J are TRBV7-3 and TRBJ2-6, with D hard to call. Germline lookup yields CDR1 SGHTA and CDR2 FQGTGA. The V end lost 1 base, the J end lost 0 bases, and 10 bases lay between the germline ends. This CDR3 comprises 17 residues. In DNA form, the CDR3 reads TGTGCCAGCAGCTTAATTGGGGTGGGCTCTGGGGCCAACGTCCTGACTTTC. Translation gives CASSLIGVGSGANVLTF.

This clonotype was seen ten or more times. At one boundary the junction diverges from the germline segment, which might be a read error. This chain connects TRBV3-1 to TRBJ1-6, with a tentative D call TRBD1 (6 bases). The CDR3 contains 11 residues. CDR1 and CDR2 from the germline V gene are LGHDT and YNNKEL (reference sequence). The CDR3 is CASSQTGTPNF. The DNA for the CDR3 is TGTGCCAGCAGCCAAACCGGGACACCGAATTTT.

This clonotype was recorded at least ten times. This chain connects TRBV10-3 to TRBJ1-5, with unresolved D. Germline V gene data show CDR1 as ENHRY and CDR2 as SYGVKD. V was trimmed by 2 bases and J by 2 bases, leaving 10 bases between them. The CDR3 runs to 15 residues. CDR3 loop: CAISEGRRGNQPQHF. In DNA, the CDR3 is TGTGCCATCAGTGAGGGTCGGAGGGGCAATCAGCCCCAGCATTTT.

This clonotype was observed many times. The V and J genes are TRBV20-1 and TRBJ1-1, with TRBD1 matching over 10 bases. From germline, CDR1 is DFQATT and CDR2 SNEGSKA (reference sequence). The CDR3 runs to 14 residues. The V segment lost 2 bases and the J segment 6 bases; nucleotides outside the gene matches: 6. Here the CDR3 reads CSARSGQGGSEAFF. The DNA for the CDR3 is TGCAGTGCTAGATCTGGACAGGGGGGCTCTGAAGCTTTCTTT.

This clonotype was found many times. The genes are TRBV20-1 and TRBJ2-1; D unclear. The germline V gene has CDR1 DFQATT and CDR2 SNEGSKA (reference sequence). The V gene lost 1 base and the J gene lost 0 bases, with 7 bases spanning the gap. The CDR3 has 14 residues. The CDR3 sequence: CSARGAVSYNEQFF. As DNA, the CDR3 is TGCAGTGCTAGAGGGGCGGTCTCCTACAATGAGCAGTTCTTC.

Ten or more counts support this clonotype. This rearrangement joins TRBV5-1 to TRBJ2-7, with 9 bases fitting TRBD1. Germline CDR1 is SGHRS and CDR2 is YFSETQ. CDR3 length: 14 residues. The trim removed 2 bases at V and 3 bases at J, leaving 3 bases unmatched. The CDR3 is CASSFGQGIYEQYF. CDR3 nucleotide sequence: TGCGCCAGCAGCTTCGGACAGGGGATCTACGAGCAGTACTTC. Full variable domain (remainder filled in from reference TRBV5-1 and TRBJ2-7): KAGVTQTPRYLIKTRGQQVTLSCSPISGHRSVSWYQQTPGQGLQFLFEYFSETQRNKGNFPGRFSGRQFSNSRSEMNVSTLELGDSALYLCASSFGQGIYEQYFGPGTRLTVT.

This clonotype turned up a few times. The chain carries TRBV2 and TRBJ1-3; 7 positions agree with TRBD1. The ends lost 6 bases at V and 4 bases at J; junction bases unmatched: 6. The CDR3 consists of 14 residues. Germline V CDR1 and CDR2: SNHLY, FYNNEI. The CDR3 bases are TGTGCCAGCAGAGGGGGCGAATCGGGAAACACCATATATTTT. Translated, it gives CASRGGESGNTIYF.

This clonotype was seen at least ten times. This chain links TRBV3-1 with TRBJ1-2; D is undetermined. The V end lost 1 base, the J end lost 0 bases, and 18 bases lay between the germline ends. The length of the CDR3 is 18 residues. From germline, CDR1 is LGHDT and CDR2 YNNKEL (reference sequence). CDR3 in DNA: TGTGCCAGCAGCCAAGTTTCGGCAGCCATAAGCTCTAACTATGGCTACACCTTC. Its protein product is CASSQVSAAISSNYGYTF.

This clonotype was detected many times. The chain combines TRBV5-1 with TRBJ1-1; 10 bases are a match to TRBD1. With V trimmed by 3 bases and J by 4 bases, 3 bases remained unmatched. This CDR3 contains 14 residues. Looked up from germline, CDR1 is SGHRS and CDR2 is YFSETQ. The CDR3 sequence is CASSSGQGTTEAFF. CDR3 bases: TGCGCCAGCAGCTCGGGACAGGGGACCACTGAAGCTTTCTTT.

The J gene is TRBJ2-2, the V gene TRBV4-1, with D unclear. This CDR3 has 13 residues. Trimming took 6 bases from V and 5 from J, leaving 10 bases between them. The germline CDR1 and CDR2 sequences are MGHRA and YSYEKL. The CDR3 sequence is CASSIGTTGELFF. The CDR3 DNA sequence: TGCGCCAGCAGTATCGGTACGACCGGGGAGCTGTTTTTT.

The genes are TRBV20-1 and TRBJ1-3, with D hard to call. The CDR3 loop spans 15 amino acids. The germline V gene encodes CDR1 DFQATT and CDR2 SNEGSKA (reference sequence). The V and J ends lost 0 bases and 4 bases respectively, with 13 bases between them. As DNA, the CDR3 is TGCAGTGCTAGAGACCCTGGACGGCAGGGAAACACCATATATTTT. This translates into CSARDPGRQGNTIYF.

This clonotype appeared many times. The chain links TRBV20-1 to TRBJ1-5, with a possible D match to TRBD1 (5 bases). Deletions cut 0 bases from V and 7 bases from J, with 10 bases between. Germline V gene data show CDR1 as DFQATT and CDR2 as SNEGSKA (reference sequence). CDR3 size: 13 residues. The CDR3 bases are TGCAGTGCTAGAGATGTGAAGGGGCAGCCCCAGCATTTT. Amino acid sequence: CSARDVKGQPQHF.